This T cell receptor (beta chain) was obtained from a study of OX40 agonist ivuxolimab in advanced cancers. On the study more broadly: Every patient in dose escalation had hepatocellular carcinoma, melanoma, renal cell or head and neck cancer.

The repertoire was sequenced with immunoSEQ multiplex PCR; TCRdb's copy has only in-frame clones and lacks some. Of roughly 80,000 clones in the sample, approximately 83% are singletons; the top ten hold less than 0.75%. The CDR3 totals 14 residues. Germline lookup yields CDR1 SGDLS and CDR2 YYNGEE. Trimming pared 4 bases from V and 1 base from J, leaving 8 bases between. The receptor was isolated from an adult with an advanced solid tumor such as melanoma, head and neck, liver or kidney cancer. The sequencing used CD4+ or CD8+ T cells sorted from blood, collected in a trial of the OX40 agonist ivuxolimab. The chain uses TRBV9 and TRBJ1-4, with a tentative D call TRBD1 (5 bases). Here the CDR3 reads CASSPTVTNEKLFF. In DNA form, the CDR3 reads TGTGCCAGCAGCCCGACAGTAACTAATGAAAAACTGTTTTTT.